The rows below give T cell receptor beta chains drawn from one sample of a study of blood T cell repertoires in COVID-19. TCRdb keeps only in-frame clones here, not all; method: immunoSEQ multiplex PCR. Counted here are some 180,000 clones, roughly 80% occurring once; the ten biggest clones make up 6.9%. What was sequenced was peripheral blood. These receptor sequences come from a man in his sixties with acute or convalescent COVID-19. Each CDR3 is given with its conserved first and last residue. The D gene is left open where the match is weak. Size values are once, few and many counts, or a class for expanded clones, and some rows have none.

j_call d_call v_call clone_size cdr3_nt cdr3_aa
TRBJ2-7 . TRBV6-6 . TGTGCCAGCAGCCCCCTACGGGCGGGATCTCCCTACGAGCAGTACTTC CASSPLRAGSPYEQYF
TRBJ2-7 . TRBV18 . TGTGCCAGCTCACCAGGTCCAGGGATAACTTCCTACGAGCAGTACTTC CASSPGPGITSYEQYF
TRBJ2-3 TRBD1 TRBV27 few TGTGCCAGCAGTTCGAGGGGGCCTTGGGATACGCAGTATTTT CASSSRGPWDTQYF
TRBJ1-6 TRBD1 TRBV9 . TGTGCCAGCAGCGAAGGGGGCGTTTCACCCCTCCACTTT CASSEGGVSPLHF
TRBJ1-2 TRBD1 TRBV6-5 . TGTGCCAGCAGATGGACAGGGGGTGATGGCTACACCTTC CASRWTGGDGYTF
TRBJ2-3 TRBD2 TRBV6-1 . TGTGCCAGCAGTGAGGGAGCCCCTAGCGGTATCCTCACAGATACGCAGTATTTT CASSEGAPSGILTDTQYF
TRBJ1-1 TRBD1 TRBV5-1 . TGCGCCAGCAGCTCGGCTTTCAGGGGGCGCAGCACTGAAGCTTTCTTT CASSSAFRGRSTEAFF
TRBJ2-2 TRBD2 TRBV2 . TGTGCCAGCGAGGCCGGGACTAGCGGCACCGGGGAGCTGTTTTTT CASEAGTSGTGELFF
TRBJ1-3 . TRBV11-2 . TGTGCCAGCAGCTTAGACCCGAGGGACACCATATATTTT CASSLDPRDTIYF
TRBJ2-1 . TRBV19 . TGTGCCAGTAGTCGCCGGGACAAACACAATGAGCAGTTCTTC CASSRRDKHNEQFF
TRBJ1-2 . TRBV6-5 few TGTGCCAGCAGTTTAAGCGTACGCCCGCCGTTTTATGGCTACACCTTC CASSLSVRPPFYGYTF
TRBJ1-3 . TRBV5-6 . TGTGCCAGCAGCTTGCGCGGGGGAGAGCTCTCTGGAAACACCATATATTTT CASSLRGGELSGNTIYF
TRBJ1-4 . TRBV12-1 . TGTGCCAGCAGCTTCCCCGCGGTAGGAGCAACTAATGAAAAACTGTTTTTT CASSFPAVGATNEKLFF
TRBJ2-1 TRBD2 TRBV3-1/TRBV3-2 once TGTGCCAGCAGCTTAGCGGGGGGGGACAATGAGCAGTTCTTC CASSLAGGDNEQFF
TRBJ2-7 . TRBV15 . TGTGCCACCAGCAGAGATCCAGGGTCAAACTCCTACGAGCAGTACTTC CATSRDPGSNSYEQYF
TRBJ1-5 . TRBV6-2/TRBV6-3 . TGTGCCAGCGGCCTCTCGTGGGGCAGCAATCAGCCCCAGCATTTT CASGLSWGSNQPQHF
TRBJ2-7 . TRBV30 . TGTGCCTTAAGCGTGGCAACCGAGCAGTACTTC CALSVATEQYF
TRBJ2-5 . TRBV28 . TGTGCCAGCAGTTTAAGAGGCAGGGTGGAGGAGACCCAGTACTTC CASSLRGRVEETQYF
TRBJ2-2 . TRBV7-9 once TGTGCCAGCAGCTTATGGCGGGAGAACACCGGGGAGCTGTTTTTT CASSLWRENTGELFF
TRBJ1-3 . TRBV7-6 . TGTGCCAGCAGCTTACTAGACGATTCTGGAAACACCATATATTTT CASSLLDDSGNTIYF
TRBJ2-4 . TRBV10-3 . TGTGCCATCAGTGAGGGACAGAACGTTCAGTACTTC CAISEGQNVQYF
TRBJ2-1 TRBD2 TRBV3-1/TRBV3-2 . TGTGCCAGCAGCCAAGGTGGGACTAGCGGGGATGAGCAGTTCTTC CASSQGGTSGDEQFF